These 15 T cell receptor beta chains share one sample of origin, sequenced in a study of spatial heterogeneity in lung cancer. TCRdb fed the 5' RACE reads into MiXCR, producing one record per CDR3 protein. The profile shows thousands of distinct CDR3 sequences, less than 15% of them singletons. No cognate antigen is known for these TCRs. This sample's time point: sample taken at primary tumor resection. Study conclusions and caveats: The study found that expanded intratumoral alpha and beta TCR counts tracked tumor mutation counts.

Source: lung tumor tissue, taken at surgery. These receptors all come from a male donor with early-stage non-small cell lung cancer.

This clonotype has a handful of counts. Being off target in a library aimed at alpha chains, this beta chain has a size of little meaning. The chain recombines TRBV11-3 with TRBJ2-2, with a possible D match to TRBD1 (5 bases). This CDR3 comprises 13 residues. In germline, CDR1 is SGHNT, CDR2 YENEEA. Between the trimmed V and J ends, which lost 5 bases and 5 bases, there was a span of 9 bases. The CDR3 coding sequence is TGTGCCAGCAGCCCAGACAGTACCGGGGAGCTGTTTTTT. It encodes CASSPDSTGELFF.

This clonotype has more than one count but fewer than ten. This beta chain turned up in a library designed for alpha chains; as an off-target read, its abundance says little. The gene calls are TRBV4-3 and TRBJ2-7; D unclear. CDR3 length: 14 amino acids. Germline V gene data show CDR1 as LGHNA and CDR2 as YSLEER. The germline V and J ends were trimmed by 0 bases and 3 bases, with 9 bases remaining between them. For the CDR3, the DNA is TGCGCCAGCAGCCAAGATCTCCAGGTCTACGAGCAGTACTTC. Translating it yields CASSQDLQVYEQYF.

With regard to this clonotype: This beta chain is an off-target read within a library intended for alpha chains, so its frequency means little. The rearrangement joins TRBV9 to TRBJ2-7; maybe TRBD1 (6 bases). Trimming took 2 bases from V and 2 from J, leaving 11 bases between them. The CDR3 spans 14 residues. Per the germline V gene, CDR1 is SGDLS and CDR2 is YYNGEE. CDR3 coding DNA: TGTGCCAGCAGCGTGGACGGACAGACCTACGAGCAGTACTTC. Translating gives CASSVDGQTYEQYF.

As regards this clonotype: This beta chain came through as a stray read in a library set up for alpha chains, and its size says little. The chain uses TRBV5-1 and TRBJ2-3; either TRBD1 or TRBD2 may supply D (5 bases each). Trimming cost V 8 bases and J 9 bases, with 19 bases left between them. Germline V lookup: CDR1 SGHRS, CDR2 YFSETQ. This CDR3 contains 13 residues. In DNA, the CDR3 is TGCGCCAGTTCCGGGACGGAACGATACACGCAGTATTTT. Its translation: CASSGTERYTQYF.

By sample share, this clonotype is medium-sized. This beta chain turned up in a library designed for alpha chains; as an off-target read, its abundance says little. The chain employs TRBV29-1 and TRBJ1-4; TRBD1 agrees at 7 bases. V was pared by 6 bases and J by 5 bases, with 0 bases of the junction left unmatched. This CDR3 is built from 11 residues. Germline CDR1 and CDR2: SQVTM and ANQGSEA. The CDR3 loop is CSVQGNEKLFF. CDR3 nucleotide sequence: TGCAGCGTACAGGGGAATGAAAAACTGTTTTTT.

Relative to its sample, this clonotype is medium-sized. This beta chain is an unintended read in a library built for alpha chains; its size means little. CDR3 in DNA: TGTGCCAGCGAGAGGACAACAGATACGCAGTATTTT. Its protein is CASERTTDTQYF. The chain links TRBV6-1 to TRBJ2-3; possibly TRBD1 for D (5 bases). CDR3 size: 12 residues. The ends were cut back, 8 bases at V and 3 bases at J, with 9 bases in the middle. Germline loops: CDR1 MNHNS, CDR2 SASEGT.

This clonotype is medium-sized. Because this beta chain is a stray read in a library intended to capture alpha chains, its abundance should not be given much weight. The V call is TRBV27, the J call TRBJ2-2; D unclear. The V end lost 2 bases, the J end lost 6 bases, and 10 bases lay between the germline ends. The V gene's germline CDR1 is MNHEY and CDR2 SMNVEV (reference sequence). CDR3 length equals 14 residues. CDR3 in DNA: TGTGCCAGCAGTTTAGGGTCCTCTGCCGGGGAGCTGTTTTTT. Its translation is CASSLGSSAGELFF.

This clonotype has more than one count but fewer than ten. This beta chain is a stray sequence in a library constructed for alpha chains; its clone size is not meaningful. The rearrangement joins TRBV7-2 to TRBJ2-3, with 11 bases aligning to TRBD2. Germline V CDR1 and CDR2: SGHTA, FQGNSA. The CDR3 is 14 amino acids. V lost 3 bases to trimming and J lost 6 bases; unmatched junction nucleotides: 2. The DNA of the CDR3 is TGTGCCAGCAGCTTGACTAGCGGGACCGATACGCAGTATTTT. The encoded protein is CASSLTSGTDTQYF.

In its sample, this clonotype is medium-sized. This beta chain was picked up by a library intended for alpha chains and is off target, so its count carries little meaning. This CDR3 reads CASSDRDGQPQHF. CDR3 sequence (DNA): TGTGCCAGCAGCGACAGGGATGGTCAGCCCCAGCATTTT. The V and J genes are TRBV28 and TRBJ1-5, with 7 bases matching TRBD1. V was clipped by 6 bases and J by 6 bases; unmatched bases: 5. Germline assignment: CDR1 MDHEN and CDR2 SYDVKM. The CDR3 runs to 13 residues.

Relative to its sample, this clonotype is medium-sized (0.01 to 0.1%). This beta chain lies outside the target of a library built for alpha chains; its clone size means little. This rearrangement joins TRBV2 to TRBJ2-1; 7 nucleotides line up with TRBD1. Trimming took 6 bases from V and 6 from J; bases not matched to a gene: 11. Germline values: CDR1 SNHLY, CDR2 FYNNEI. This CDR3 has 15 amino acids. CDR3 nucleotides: TGTGCCAGCAGCAAAGATACCTCAGGGGGCAATGAGCAGTTCTTC. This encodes CASSKDTSGGNEQFF.

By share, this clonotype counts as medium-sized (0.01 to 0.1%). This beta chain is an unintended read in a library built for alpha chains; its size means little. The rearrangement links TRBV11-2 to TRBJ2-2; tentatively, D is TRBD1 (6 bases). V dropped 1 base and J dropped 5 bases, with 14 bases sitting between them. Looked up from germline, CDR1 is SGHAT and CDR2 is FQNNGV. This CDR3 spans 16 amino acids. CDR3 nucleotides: TGTGCCAGCAGCTTAGTAGTCAGGGGTAAAACCGGGGAGCTGTTTTTT. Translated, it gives CASSLVVRGKTGELFF.

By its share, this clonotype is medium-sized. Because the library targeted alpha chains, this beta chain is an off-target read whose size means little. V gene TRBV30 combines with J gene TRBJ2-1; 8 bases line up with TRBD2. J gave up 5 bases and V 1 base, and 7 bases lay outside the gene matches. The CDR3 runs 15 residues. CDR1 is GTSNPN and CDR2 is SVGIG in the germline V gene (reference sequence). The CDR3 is CAWSASAGADNEQFF. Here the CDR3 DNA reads TGTGCCTGGAGTGCCTCAGCGGGAGCAGACAATGAGCAGTTCTTC.

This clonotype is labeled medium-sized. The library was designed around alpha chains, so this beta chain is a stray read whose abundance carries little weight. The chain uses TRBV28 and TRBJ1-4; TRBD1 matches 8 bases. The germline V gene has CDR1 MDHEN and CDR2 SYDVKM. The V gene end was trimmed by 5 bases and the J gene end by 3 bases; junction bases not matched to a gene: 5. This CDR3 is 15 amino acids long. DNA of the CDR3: TGTGCCAGCAGTCTACAGGGGGAGGCTAATGAAAAACTGTTTTTT. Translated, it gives CASSLQGEANEKLFF.

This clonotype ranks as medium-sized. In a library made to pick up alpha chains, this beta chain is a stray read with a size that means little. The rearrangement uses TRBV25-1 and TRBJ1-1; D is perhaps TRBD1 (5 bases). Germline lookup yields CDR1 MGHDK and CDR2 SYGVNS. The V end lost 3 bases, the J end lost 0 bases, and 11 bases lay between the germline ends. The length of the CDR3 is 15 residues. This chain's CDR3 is CASSDGTGLNTEAFF. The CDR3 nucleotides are TGTGCCAGCAGTGACGGGACTGGGTTGAACACTGAAGCTTTCTTT.

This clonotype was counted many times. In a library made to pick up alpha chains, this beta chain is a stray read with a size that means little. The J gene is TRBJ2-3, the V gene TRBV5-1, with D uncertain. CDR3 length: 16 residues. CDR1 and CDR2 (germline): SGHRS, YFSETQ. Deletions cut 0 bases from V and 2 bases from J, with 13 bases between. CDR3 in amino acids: CASSLAVAGYTDTQYF. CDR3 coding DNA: TGCGCCAGCAGCTTGGCGGTGGCAGGCTACACAGATACGCAGTATTTT. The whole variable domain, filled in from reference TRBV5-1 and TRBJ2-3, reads KAGVTQTPRYLIKTRGQQVTLSCSPISGHRSVSWYQQTPGQGLQFLFEYFSETQRNKGNFPGRFSGRQFSNSRSEMNVSTLELGDSALYLCASSLAVAGYTDTQYFGPGTRLTVL.